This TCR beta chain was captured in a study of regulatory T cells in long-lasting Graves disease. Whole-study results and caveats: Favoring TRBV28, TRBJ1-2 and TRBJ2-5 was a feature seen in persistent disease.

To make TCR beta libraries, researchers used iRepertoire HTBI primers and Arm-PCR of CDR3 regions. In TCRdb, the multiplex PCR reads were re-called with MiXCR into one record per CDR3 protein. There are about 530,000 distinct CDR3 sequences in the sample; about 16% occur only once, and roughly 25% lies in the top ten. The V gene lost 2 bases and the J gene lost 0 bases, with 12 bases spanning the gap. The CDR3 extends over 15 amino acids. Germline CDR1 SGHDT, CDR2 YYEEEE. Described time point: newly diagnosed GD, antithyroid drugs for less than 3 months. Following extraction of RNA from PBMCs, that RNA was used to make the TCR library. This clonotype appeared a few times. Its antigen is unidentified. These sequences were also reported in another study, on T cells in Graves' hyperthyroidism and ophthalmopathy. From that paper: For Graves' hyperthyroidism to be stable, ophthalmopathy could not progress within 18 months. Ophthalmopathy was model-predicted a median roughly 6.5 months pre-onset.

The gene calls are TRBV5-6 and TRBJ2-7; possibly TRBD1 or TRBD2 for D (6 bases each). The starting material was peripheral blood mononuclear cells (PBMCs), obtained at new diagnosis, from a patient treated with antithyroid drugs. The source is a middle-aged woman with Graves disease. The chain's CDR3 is CASSFGGLASYEQYF. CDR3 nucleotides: TGTGCCAGCAGCTTCGGGGGCCTTGCCTCCTACGAGCAGTACTTC.